This T cell receptor (beta chain) originates from a study of T cell repertoires in cytomegalovirus infection. The overall study: Evidence of both CMV infection and a matching HLA type came from public TCR beta signatures.

MiXCR was run by TCRdb on the reads, yielding one entry per CDR3 protein. The table shows 250,000 or so distinct CDR3 sequences, with 9% to 15% occurring only once. CDR1 LNHDA and CDR2 SQIVND come from the germline V gene (reference sequence). The CDR3 is 14 residues long. V lost 6 bases and J lost 5, with 14 bases in between. The rearrangement links TRBV19 to TRBJ2-1; TRBD1 is a possible D gene (5 bases). The receptor was isolated from a human donor in good health (CMV status not recorded). Some clones in this sample may be carry-over from other donors' samples. Sequenced input: PBMCs. The chain's CDR3 is CASRTGPSDNEQFF. The CDR3 DNA reads as TGTGCCAGTAGAACAGGACCCAGCGACAATGAGCAGTTCTTC.